The table lists the clone carrying this TCR beta chain with a count of one. Its antigen is as yet unknown. The data derive from a study of T cells in narcolepsy. Overall study results and limits: Same-patient CSF and blood CD4+ T cell clonotypes included HCRT-specific and TRIB2-specific autoreactive ones. No autoreactive T cell clone sequences appeared in some memory CD4+ repertoires.

This CDR3 has 15 amino acids. Trimming took 2 bases from V and 5 from J; bases not matched to a gene: 5. Germline V gives CDR1 SGHRS, CDR2 YFSETQ. The data were produced by immunoSEQ multiplex PCR, yet TCRdb's version contains in-frame clones alone and is incomplete. In the table there are approximately 32,000 clones, 65% to 90% of which are singletons. What was sequenced was CD45RA- memory CD4+ T cells from PBMCs. The chain employs TRBV5-1 and TRBJ2-1; the match to TRBD2 covers 9 bases. The sequence derives from a human donor with narcolepsy. The CDR3 loop is CASSFSGGSNNEQFF. The CDR3 region has the DNA TGCGCCAGCAGCTTTAGCGGGGGATCCAACAATGAGCAGTTCTTC.